This T cell receptor beta chain came from a study of blood T cell repertoires in COVID-19. Overall study: Researchers got acute and convalescent COVID-19 samples from the United States, Italy and Spain. PBMCs, B-cell-depleted T cells, or T cells provided the cDNA or gDNA that made up the material.

The table lists this clone with a count of one. CDR1 and CDR2 from the germline V gene are SGHNT and YYREEE (reference sequence). J lost 9 bases, V lost 2 bases, and 8 bases had no gene match. This CDR3 is built from 15 residues. As originally analysed: Amplification from reference gene primers served as the basis for estimated nucleated cell counts. Clones were sequenced by immunoSEQ multiplex PCR, and TCRdb holds only the in-frame ones, with some missing. V, J and clone size are taken as reported in that table, and D and trimming were inferred from the DNA itself. Seen here are approximately 200,000 clones, around 85% observed once, and the top ten hold around 3%.

The receptor was derived from a man between 60 and 70 years old with acute or convalescent COVID-19. The sample was peripheral blood. The V and J genes are TRBV5-4 and TRBJ2-1; 10 bases agree with TRBD2. DNA for the CDR3: TGTGCCAGCAGCTTCGGGACTAGCGACTTCAGTGAGCAGTTCTTC. This gives the protein CASSFGTSDFSEQFF.